This TCR beta chain was retrieved from a study of identical twins (dated by TCRdb to 2015 to 2016). Notes on the research overall: The study deep-sequenced TCR alpha and beta repertoires from monozygotic twins, unrelated adults of various ages and cord blood to test whether fetal clonotypes persist. To rule out contamination, the twin experiments were replicated at different times with different library preparation protocols.

Every donor was a healthy Caucasian. The twin cohort consisted of three pairs of female monozygotic twins, all aged about 18 to 30 years. CD4+ and CD8+ T cell populations were isolated with positive isolation kits from Invitrogen. The CDR3 numbers 15 residues from cysteine through phenylalanine. Only CDR3 DNA is held: 45 bases, read in frame from base 1. CDR1 and CDR2 (SEHNR, FQNEAQ) derive from the germline V gene (reference sequence). V and J are truncated by 1 base and 8 bases respectively, leaving an intervening sequence of 14 bases. The study at large found these results: Recombination models systematically underestimated out-of-frame TCR alpha sharing in monozygotic twins but agreed with sharing between unrelated individuals. Conclusions relied on cross-sectional statistical analysis, since the same donors could not be followed over many years. Abundant cord blood beta clonotypes had fewer insertions, young adult naive repertoires showed a similar but weaker trend, and memory repertoires showed no such trend. Invariant T cells such as MAIT and iNKT could partly confound zero-insertion analyses, although diverse VJ usage argued against such confounding for most clonotypes. In beta out-of-frame sequences, excess twin sharing was weaker, because having fewer shared sequences lowered the signal-to-noise ratio. Compared with coincidental sharing between unrelated individuals, out-of-frame TCR alpha sequences shared between twins showed an excess of sequences with low generation probability.

Concerning this clonotype: Its antigen is unknown. It has no much larger one-base neighbor in the sample; base qualities were not kept.

Library method: 5' RACE. Reads for this sample came from an Illumina HiSeq 2000. A universal primer binding site was added through template switching, and the final cDNA carried a unique molecular identifier so that TCR cDNA molecules could be counted accurately. First-strand cDNA for TCR alpha and beta chains was synthesized from specific primers in the conserved constant-segment region. To control for contamination, every cDNA library was double barcoded, receiving both a SMART-Mk sample barcode and Illumina barcodes. TruSeq adapter sequences, together with Illumina sample barcodes, were added in two successive PCR steps. TCR alpha and beta cDNA libraries were sequenced on the Illumina HiSeq platform with custom primers. The study's own analysis went as follows. Raw reads were processed with MiGEC to extract unique molecular identifiers, and MiXCR was used to determine CDR3 positions. For each individual, recombination models were inferred using an EM algorithm with the repgenHMM and IGoR tools. Shared clonotypes were analyzed with the tcR package in R, and sharing was normalized by the product of cloneset sizes. Out-of-frame nonproductive sequences were analyzed to study raw recombination free of thymic and clonal selection effects. The public reads were reprocessed in TCRdb via fastp at Q25 and MiXCR, keeping in-frame beta chains. Each entry is one CDR3 protein sequence, shown with its most common DNA and genes. V and J calls and clone size were set by TCRdb, not the authors. The sample table records around 490,000 distinct CDR3 sequences; over 12% of these occur just once. The ten top clones hold more than 0.4% of the sample.

The data also belong to a second study, concerning yellow fever vaccine responses in identical twins. The other study reports the following: According to the authors, the vaccine-induced T cell response in identical twins seemed to be partly convergent and partly specific to each individual. In the study, vaccine-responding T cell clones were precisely tracked in identical twins.

Sequencing input: CD4+ T cells sorted from blood. The rearrangement joined TRBV7-9 to TRBJ1-4, with TRBD1 as a weak D call on 5 bases. This TCR derives from a woman between 18 and 30 years old in good health. CDR3 sequence: CASSLDVGRREKLFF. The DNA sequence is as follows: TGTGCCAGCAGCTTAGATGTGGGACGACGGGAAAAACTGTTTTTT.